This passage covers 19 T cell receptor beta chains from one sample sequenced in a study of regulatory T cells in long-lasting Graves disease. Both iRepertoire HTBI primers and Arm-PCR of CDR3 regions were used to build the TCR beta libraries. TCRdb used MiXCR to reprocess the multiplex PCR reads, holding one entry per CDR3 protein. The sample includes a few hundred thousand distinct CDR3 sequences, about 23% of them seen just once. Time point in this sample: persistent/refractory GD, antithyroid drugs over 5 years with positive TRAb. Scientists built the TCR library using RNA that was extracted from PBMCs. The sequenced sample was peripheral blood mononuclear cells (PBMCs), obtained when the disease was refractory, from a patient treated with antithyroid drugs. The receptors come from a woman between 40 and 50 years old with Graves disease.

This clonotype was seen many times. This chain uses TRBV2 with TRBJ2-2, with D tentatively TRBD1 (5 bases). V was pared by 6 bases and J by 4 bases, with 12 bases between. The CDR3 is made up of 14 amino acids. Germline-derived CDR1 and CDR2 are SNHLY and FYNNEI. The CDR3, as DNA: TGTGCCAGCAGAGGTAGGGGCAGCACCGGGGAGCTGTTTTTT. Protein product: CASRGRGSTGELFF.

The chain recombines TRBV2 with TRBJ2-2; 12 nucleotides match TRBD2. This CDR3 contains 16 residues. Germline CDR1 and CDR2: SNHLY and FYNNEI. The ends lost 4 bases at V and 6 bases at J; junction bases unmatched: 6. The CDR3 coding sequence is TGTGCCAGCAGTGCGAGACTAGCGGGAGAGGCCGGGGAGCTGTTTTTT. Amino acid sequence: CASSARLAGEAGELFF.

This clonotype has at least ten counts. This chain links TRBV28 with TRBJ1-4; no clear D. Germline CDR1 and CDR2: MDHEN and SYDVKM. The CDR3 is 12 amino acids. V shed 5 bases and J shed 6 bases, with 7 bases lying between them. The CDR3 nucleotides read TGTGCCAGCAGTGACATCGATGAAAAACTGTTTTTT. Amino acids: CASSDIDEKLFF.

V and J are TRBV25-1 and TRBJ2-3, with a possible D match to TRBD2 (5 bases). Germline lookup yields CDR1 MGHDK and CDR2 SYGVNS. Trimming took off 1 base at V and 1 base at J, with 12 bases between the two ends. The CDR3 consists of 16 residues. The CDR3 bases are TGTGCCAGCAGTGAATTCGGCGGGCCCGGCACAGATACGCAGTATTTT. Translated, it gives CASSEFGGPGTDTQYF.

This clonotype was detected a few times. The gene calls are TRBV7-9 and TRBJ2-4; D call uncertain. V lost 11 bases, J lost 0 bases, and 14 bases lay in between. CDR3 length: 14 residues. CDR1 and CDR2 (germline): SEHNR, FQNEAQ (reference sequence). The CDR3: CALGQELAKNIQYF. CDR3 bases: TGTGCCCTTGGGCAGGAACTAGCCAAAAACATTCAGTACTTC.

This clonotype was counted many times. As DNA, the CDR3 is TGTGCCAGCAGTTACTCAGGACAGGGGGCGCAGGGCTACACCTTC. Amino acid sequence: CASSYSGQGAQGYTF. The V call is TRBV6-5, the J call TRBJ1-2; TRBD1 agrees at 11 bases. This CDR3 region has 15 residues. Germline assignment: CDR1 MNHEY and CDR2 SVGAGI. V lost 0 bases to trimming and J lost 8 bases; unmatched junction nucleotides: 5.

This clonotype was detected ten times or more. The V call is TRBV7-9, the J call TRBJ2-7, with D hard to call. This CDR3 contains 14 residues. Trimming pared 7 bases from V and 2 bases from J, leaving 15 bases between. Per the germline V gene, CDR1 is SEHNR and CDR2 is FQNEAQ (reference sequence). CDR3 nucleotides: TGTGCCAGCACCAAAGTCCTATTTCCCTACGAGCAGTACTTC. Protein sequence: CASTKVLFPYEQYF.

This clonotype came up many times. V gene TRBV28 combines with J gene TRBJ1-1; D gene uncertain. There are 13 residues in the CDR3. Trimming removed 5 bases from V and 2 bases from J, with 9 bases in between. Germline loops: CDR1 MDHEN, CDR2 SYDVKM. The CDR3 nucleotides are TGTGCCAGCAGTCACTCTATTAACACTGAAGCTTTCTTT. This gives the protein CASSHSINTEAFF. The full variable domain, its missing parts supplied by reference TRBV28 and TRBJ1-1, is DVKVTQSSRYLVKRTGEKVFLECVQDMDHENMFWYRQDPGLGLRLIYFSYDVKMKEKGDIPEGYSVSREKKERFSLILESASTNQTSMYLCASSHSINTEAFFGQGTRLTVV.

The J gene is TRBJ2-5, the V gene TRBV5-6; 16 bases align to TRBD2. Germline lookup yields CDR1 SGHDT and CDR2 YYEEEE. V was clipped by 1 base and J by 5 bases; unmatched bases: 8. This CDR3 region has 18 residues. This CDR3 is CASSLLGTSGRARETQYF. The CDR3 nucleotides are TGTGCCAGCAGCTTGCTTGGGACTAGCGGGAGGGCGAGGGAGACCCAGTACTTC.

On this clonotype itself: A single base is all that separates this from a far larger clone, so a read error is likely. The chain links TRBV12-3 or TRBV12-4 to TRBJ2-7; D call uncertain. CDR3 length: 14 residues. Trimming shortened V by 5 bases and J by 6 bases, and 17 bases separated the two germline ends. The chain's CDR3 is CASSEAPGRSEQYF. The CDR3 DNA sequence: TGTGCCAGCAGTGAAGCCCCTGGACGGAGCGAGCAGTACTTC.

This clonotype was seen ten or more times. The rearrangement links TRBV19 to TRBJ1-1, with D possibly being TRBD1 (6 bases). Trimming removed 6 bases from V and 3 bases from J, with 14 bases in between. Germline loops: CDR1 LNHDA, CDR2 SQIVND (reference sequence). The length of the CDR3 is 14 residues. CDR3 coding DNA: TGTGCCAGTAGGTCGGGGGCAGGTGACACTGAAGCTTTCTTT. Translation gives CASRSGAGDTEAFF.

This clonotype showed up many times. CDR3 protein: CASTGTDSYEQYF. For the CDR3, the DNA is TGTGCCAGCACTGGGACTGACTCCTACGAGCAGTACTTC. The chain recombines TRBV2 with TRBJ2-7, with D maybe TRBD2 (6 bases). Per the germline V gene, CDR1 is SNHLY and CDR2 is FYNNEI. The CDR3 totals 13 residues. The V gene lost 7 bases and the J gene lost 0 bases, with 10 bases spanning the gap.

This clonotype showed up just a few times. The chain uses TRBV7-2 and TRBJ1-1, with D possibly TRBD1 on 5 matching bases. CDR3 length: 16 residues. V lost 5 bases to trimming and J lost 3 bases, with 19 bases between them. CDR1 and CDR2 (germline): SGHTA, FQGNSA. As DNA, the CDR3 is TGTGCCAGCAGCGCCTCGCCAGGGCCAGGTTACACTGAAGCTTTCTTT. The encoded protein is CASSASPGPGYTEAFF.

This chain uses TRBV19 with TRBJ1-5; TRBD1 matches 9 bases. V trimming: 1 base; J trimming: 2 bases; junction bases outside the gene matches: 12. Looked up from germline, CDR1 is LNHDA and CDR2 is SQIVND (reference sequence). CDR3 length: 19 amino acids. The CDR3 here is CASSIGRDRVVKGNQPQHF. In DNA, the CDR3 is TGTGCCAGTAGTATAGGCCGGGACAGGGTAGTAAAAGGCAATCAGCCCCAGCATTTT.

The gene calls are TRBV6-1 and TRBJ1-1, with a weak D call TRBD1 (5 bases). The germline V and J ends were trimmed by 6 bases and 2 bases, with 10 bases remaining between them. CDR1 and CDR2 from the germline V gene are MNHNS and SASEGT. The CDR3 runs to 13 residues. CDR3: CASRRGYNTEAFF. The DNA of the CDR3 is TGTGCCAGCAGAAGGGGCTACAACACTGAAGCTTTCTTT.

This clonotype has only a few counts. J is TRBJ2-2 and V is TRBV7-9; D gene ambiguous. This CDR3 spans 12 amino acids. V shed 5 bases and J shed 6 bases, with 7 bases lying between them. The germline gives CDR1 SEHNR, CDR2 FQNEAQ (reference sequence). CDR3 loop: CASSQGSGELFF. The CDR3 bases are TGTGCCAGCAGCCAAGGCTCCGGGGAGCTGTTTTTT.

The chain recombines TRBV5-6 with TRBJ1-1; 10 positions match TRBD1. V was clipped by 4 bases and J by 4 bases; unmatched bases: 16. Germline V gene sequence: CDR1 SGHDT, CDR2 YYEEEE. This CDR3 comprises 18 residues. The CDR3 protein is CASSKGFGTGASRTEAFF. The CDR3 bases are TGTGCCAGCAGCAAAGGGTTTGGGACAGGGGCCTCGCGCACTGAAGCTTTCTTT.

This clonotype was seen at least ten times. V usage is TRBV12-3 or TRBV12-4 and J usage is TRBJ2-7, with 9 bases lining up with TRBD1. The CDR3 sequence is 12 residues long. J was trimmed by 6 bases and V by 7 bases; bases with no gene match: 4. The CDR3 DNA is TGTGCCAGCACCCTGACAGGGGGCGAGCAGTACTTC. As protein: CASTLTGGEQYF.

This clonotype was seen repeatedly, ten times or more. J is TRBJ1-1 and V is TRBV12-3 or TRBV12-4; TRBD1 agrees at 9 bases. The CDR3 has 14 residues. Unmatched junction bases numbered 6, after V lost 6 bases and J lost 4 bases. This CDR3 reads CASSTGGLGTEAFF. The DNA for the CDR3 is TGTGCCAGCAGCACAGGGGGCTTGGGCACTGAAGCTTTCTTT.